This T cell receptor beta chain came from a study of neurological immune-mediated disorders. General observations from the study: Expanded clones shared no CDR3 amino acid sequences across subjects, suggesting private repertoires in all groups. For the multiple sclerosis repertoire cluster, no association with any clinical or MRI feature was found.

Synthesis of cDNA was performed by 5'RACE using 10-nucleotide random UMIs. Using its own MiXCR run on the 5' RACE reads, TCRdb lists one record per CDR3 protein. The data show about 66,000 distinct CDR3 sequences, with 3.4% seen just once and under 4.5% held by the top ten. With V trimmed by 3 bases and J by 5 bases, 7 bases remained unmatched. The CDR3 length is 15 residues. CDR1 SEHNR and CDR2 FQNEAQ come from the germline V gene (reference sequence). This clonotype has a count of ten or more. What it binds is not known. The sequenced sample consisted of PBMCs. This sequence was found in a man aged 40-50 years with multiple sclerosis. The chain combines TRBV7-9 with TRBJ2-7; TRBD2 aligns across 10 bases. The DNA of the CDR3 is TGTGCCAGCAGCTTCGGGCTAGCGGGAGCCCACGAGCAGTACTTC. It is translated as CASSFGLAGAHEQYF.